This paragraph covers one T cell receptor beta chain sequence. The germline gives CDR1 WSHSY, CDR2 SAAADI. Trimming stripped 7 bases from V and 0 bases from J, with 10 bases between. The length of the CDR3 is 14 residues. This record belongs to a study of cytomegalovirus exposure and HLA in healthy donors. Use of 60 Vbeta and 13 Jbeta primers characterized the PCR. Sequenced by immunoSEQ multiplex PCR; TCRdb stores in-frame clones only, minus some. In the table there are more than 95,000 clones, 60% to 80% of which are singletons. Sequencing input: PBMCs. The sequence was collected from a man in his fifties in good health and CMV-seropositive. The V and J genes are TRBV10-2 and TRBJ2-1; D is perhaps TRBD1 (6 bases). This chain's CDR3 is CASTGQSSYNEQFF. For the CDR3, the DNA is TGCGCCAGCACAGGACAGAGCTCCTACAATGAGCAGTTCTTC.